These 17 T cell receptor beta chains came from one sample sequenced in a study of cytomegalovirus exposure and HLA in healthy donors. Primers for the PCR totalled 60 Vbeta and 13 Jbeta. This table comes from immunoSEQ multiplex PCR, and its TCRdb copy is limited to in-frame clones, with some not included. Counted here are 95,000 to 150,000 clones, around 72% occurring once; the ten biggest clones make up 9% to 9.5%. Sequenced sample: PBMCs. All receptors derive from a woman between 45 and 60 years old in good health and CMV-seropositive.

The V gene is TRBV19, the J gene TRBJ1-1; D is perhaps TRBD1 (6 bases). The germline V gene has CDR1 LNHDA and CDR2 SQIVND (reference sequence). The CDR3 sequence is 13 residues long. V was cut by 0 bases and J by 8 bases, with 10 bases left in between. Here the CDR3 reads CASSIDGTTEAFF. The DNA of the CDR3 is TGTGCCAGTAGTATAGACGGGACAACCGAAGCTTTCTTT.

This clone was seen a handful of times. CDR3 in amino acids: CASTIERGLGEKLFF. The CDR3 bases are TGTGCCAGCACTATAGAAAGGGGGCTAGGGGAAAAACTGTTTTTT. This rearrangement joins TRBV6-1 to TRBJ1-4, with 7 bases matching TRBD1. Germline CDR1 is MNHNS and CDR2 is SASEGT. With V trimmed by 7 bases and J by 8 bases, 13 bases remained unmatched. The CDR3 contains 15 residues.

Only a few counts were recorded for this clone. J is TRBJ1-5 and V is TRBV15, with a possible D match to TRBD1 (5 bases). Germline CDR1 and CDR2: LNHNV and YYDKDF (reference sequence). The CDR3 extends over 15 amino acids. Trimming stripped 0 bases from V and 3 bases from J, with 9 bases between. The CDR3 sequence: CATSRDRAHNQPQHF. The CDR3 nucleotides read TGTGCCACCAGCAGAGACAGGGCCCACAATCAGCCCCAGCATTTT.

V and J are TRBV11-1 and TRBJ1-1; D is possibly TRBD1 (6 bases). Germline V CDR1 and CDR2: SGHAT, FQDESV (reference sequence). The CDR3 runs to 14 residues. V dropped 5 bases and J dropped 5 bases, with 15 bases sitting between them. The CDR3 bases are TGTGCCAGCAGCCTTTGGGGGGGCGATACTGAAGCTTTCTTT. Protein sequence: CASSLWGGDTEAFF.

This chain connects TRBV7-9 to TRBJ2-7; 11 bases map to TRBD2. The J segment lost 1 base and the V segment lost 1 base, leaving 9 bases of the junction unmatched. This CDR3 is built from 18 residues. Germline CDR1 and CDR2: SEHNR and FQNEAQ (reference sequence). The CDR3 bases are TGTGCCAGCAGCTTAGATGGTAGCGGGAGGGCCAATTCCTACGAGCAGTACTTC. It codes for CASSLDGSGRANSYEQYF.

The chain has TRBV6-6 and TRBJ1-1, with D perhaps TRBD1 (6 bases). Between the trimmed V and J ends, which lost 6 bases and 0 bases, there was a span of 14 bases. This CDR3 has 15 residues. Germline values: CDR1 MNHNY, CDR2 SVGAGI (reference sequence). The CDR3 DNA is TGTGCCAGCAGGAGGCAGGGGATGATGAACACTGAAGCTTTCTTT. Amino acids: CASRRQGMMNTEAFF.

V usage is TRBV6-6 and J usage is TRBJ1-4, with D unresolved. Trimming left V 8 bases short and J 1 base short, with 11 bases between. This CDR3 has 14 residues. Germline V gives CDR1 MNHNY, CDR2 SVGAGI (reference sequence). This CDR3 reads CASADRGTNEKLFF. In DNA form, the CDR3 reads TGTGCCAGCGCCGACCGGGGAACTAATGAAAAACTGTTTTTT.

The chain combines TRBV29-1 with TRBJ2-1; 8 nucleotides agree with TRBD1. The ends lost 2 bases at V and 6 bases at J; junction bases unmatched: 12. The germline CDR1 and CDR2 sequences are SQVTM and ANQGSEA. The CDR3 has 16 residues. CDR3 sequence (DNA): TGCAGCGTTGAAACCCCTTCGGACAGGGCGGGCAATGAGCAGTTCTTC. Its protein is CSVETPSDRAGNEQFF.

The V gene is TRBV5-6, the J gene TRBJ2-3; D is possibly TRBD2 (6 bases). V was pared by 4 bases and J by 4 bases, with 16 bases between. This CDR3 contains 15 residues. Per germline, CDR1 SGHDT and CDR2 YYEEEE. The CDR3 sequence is CASSPGLEGADTQYF. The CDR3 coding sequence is TGTGCCAGCAGCCCCGGACTGGAGGGCGCAGATACGCAGTATTTT.

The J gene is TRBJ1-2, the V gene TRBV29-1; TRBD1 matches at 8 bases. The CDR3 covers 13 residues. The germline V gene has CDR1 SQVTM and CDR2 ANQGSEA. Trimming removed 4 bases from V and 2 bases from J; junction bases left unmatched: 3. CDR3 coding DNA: TGCAGCGTTGGGGGACAGGCCAACTATGGCTACACCTTC. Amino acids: CSVGGQANYGYTF.

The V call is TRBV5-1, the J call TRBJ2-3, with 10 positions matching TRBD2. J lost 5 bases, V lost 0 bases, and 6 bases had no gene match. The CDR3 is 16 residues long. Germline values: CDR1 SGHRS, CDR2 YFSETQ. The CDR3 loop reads CASSLVASGGEDTQYF. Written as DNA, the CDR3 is TGCGCCAGCAGCTTGGTTGCTAGCGGGGGAGAAGATACGCAGTATTTT.

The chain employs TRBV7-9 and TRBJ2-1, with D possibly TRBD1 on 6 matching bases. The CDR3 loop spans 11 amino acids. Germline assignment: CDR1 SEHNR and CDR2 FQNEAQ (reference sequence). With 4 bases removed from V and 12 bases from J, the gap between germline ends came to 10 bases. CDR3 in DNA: TGTGCCAGCAGCTCTGGACAGAGGCAGTTCTTC. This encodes CASSSGQRQFF.

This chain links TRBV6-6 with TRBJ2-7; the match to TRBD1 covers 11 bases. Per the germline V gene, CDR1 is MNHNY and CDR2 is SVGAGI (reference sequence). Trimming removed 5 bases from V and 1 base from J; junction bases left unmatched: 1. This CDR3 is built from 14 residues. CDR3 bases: TGTGCCAGCAGTAGGGACAGGGGGTCCTACGAGCAGTACTTC. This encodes CASSRDRGSYEQYF.

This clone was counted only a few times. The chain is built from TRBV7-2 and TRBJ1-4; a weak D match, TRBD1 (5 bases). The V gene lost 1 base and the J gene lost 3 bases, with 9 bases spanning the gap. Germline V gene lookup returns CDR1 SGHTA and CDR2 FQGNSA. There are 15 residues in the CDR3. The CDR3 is CASSLGAGPNEKLFF. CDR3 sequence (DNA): TGTGCCAGCAGCTTAGGGGCAGGGCCTAATGAAAAACTGTTTTTT.

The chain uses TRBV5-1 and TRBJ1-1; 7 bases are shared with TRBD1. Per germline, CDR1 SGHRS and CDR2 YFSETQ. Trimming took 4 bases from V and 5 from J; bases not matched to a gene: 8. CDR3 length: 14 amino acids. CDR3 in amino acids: CASSDRDIKTEAFF. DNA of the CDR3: TGCGCCAGCAGCGACAGGGACATCAAGACTGAAGCTTTCTTT.

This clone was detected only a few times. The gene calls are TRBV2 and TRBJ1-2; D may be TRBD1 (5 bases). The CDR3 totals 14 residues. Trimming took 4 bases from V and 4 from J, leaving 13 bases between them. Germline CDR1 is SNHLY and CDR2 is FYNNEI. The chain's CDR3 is CASSGQPIFYGYTF. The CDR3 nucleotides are TGTGCCAGCAGTGGACAGCCAATCTTCTATGGCTACACCTTC.

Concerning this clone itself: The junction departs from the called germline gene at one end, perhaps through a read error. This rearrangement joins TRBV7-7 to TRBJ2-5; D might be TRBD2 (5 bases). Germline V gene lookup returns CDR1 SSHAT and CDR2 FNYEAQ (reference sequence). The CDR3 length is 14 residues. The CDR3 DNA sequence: TGTGCTAGCAGCTTATACGGTCGAGGGGAGACCCAGTACTTC. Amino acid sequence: CASSLYGRGETQYF. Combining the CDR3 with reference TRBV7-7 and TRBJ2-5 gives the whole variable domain GAGVSQSPRYKVTKRGQDVTLRCDPISSHATLYWYQQALGQGPEFLTYFNYEAQPDKSGLPSDRFSAERPEGSISTLTIQRTEQRDSAMYRCASSLYGRGETQYFGPGTRLLVL.